A selection of T cell receptor beta chains follows, all from one sample in a study of Graves' ophthalmopathy and Graves' hyperthyroidism. TCRdb re-called the multiplex PCR reads with MiXCR, one entry per CDR3 protein. The sample shows about 740,000 distinct CDR3 sequences, roughly 41% of them seen only once. The sample was peripheral blood. These receptors originate from an adult man with Graves' ophthalmopathy. The CDR3 runs from the conserved cysteine through the conserved F or W. A D gene is named only where the DNA matches it firmly. The size of a clone is reported for some rows only, either as once, few or many, or as a class for expanded clones.

V gene	J gene	D gene	clone size	CDR3 DNA	CDR3 protein
TRBV10-3	TRBJ2-2	.	.	TGTGCCATCAGTGATTCTTATCGTGTGGGGACCTCGAACACCGGGGAGCTGTTTTTT	CAISDSYRVGTSNTGELFF
TRBV20-1	TRBJ2-5	.	.	TGCAGTGCTAGAGATGTAGCGCGGCCTACACAAGAGACCCAGTACTTC	CSARDVARPTQETQYF
TRBV4-3	TRBJ2-2	.	.	TGCGCCAGCAGCCAAGTGACCGCCACCGGGGAGCTGTTTTTT	CASSQVTATGELFF
TRBV12-3/TRBV12-4	TRBJ1-3	.	few	TGTGCCAGCAGTTTAGCGGGCAACTATGGAAACACCATATATTTT	CASSLAGNYGNTIYF
TRBV13	TRBJ2-5	TRBD1	few	TGTGCCAGCGCCGAGAGACAGACAGGGGGGCAAGAGACCCAGTACTTC	CASAERQTGGQETQYF
TRBV29-1	TRBJ2-5	.	many	TGCAGCGTTCAACAGACCCAAGAGACCCAGTACTTC	CSVQQTQETQYF
TRBV10-2	TRBJ1-4	.	many	TGCGCCAGCAGGCAGGGAAATGAAAAACTGTTTTTT	CASRQGNEKLFF
TRBV29-1	TRBJ2-5	.	.	TGCAGCGTTACCACCAGTGATTTCAGGCAGGAACAAGAGACCCAGTACTTC	CSVTTSDFRQEQETQYF
TRBV9	TRBJ1-6	.	.	TGTGCCAGCCGCGGATGGGATAATTCACCCCTCCACTTT	CASRGWDNSPLHF
TRBV9	TRBJ2-7	.	few	TGTGCCAGCAGCGTAGGGGCGTCTAGCTCCTACGAGCAGTACTTC	CASSVGASSSYEQYF
TRBV20-1	TRBJ1-1	.	.	TGCAGTGCTAGACCCGAGACAGAAGCTTTCTTT	CSARPETEAFF
TRBV29-1	TRBJ1-2	.	once	TGCAGCGCCCTTGGTGGGGATGATGGCTACACCTTC	CSALGGDDGYTF
TRBV7-9	TRBJ2-7	TRBD1	many	TGTGCCAGCAGTCTACAGGGGGCCGGCTACGAGCAGTACTTC	CASSLQGAGYEQYF
TRBV9	TRBJ2-7	TRBD1	many	TGTGCCAGCAGCTCAACCGGACAGGGGGAAGGTCACGAGCAGTACTTC	CASSSTGQGEGHEQYF
TRBV25-1	TRBJ1-5	.	many	TGTGCCAGCAACGAGGGTGGTTTCAGTCAGCCCCAGCATTTT	CASNEGGFSQPQHF
TRBV12-3/TRBV12-4	TRBJ2-5	TRBD1	.	TGTGCCAGCAGTTCCCGGGACAGGGGGAGCCAAGAGACCCAGTACTTC	CASSSRDRGSQETQYF
TRBV20-1	TRBJ1-1	.	.	TGCAGTGCCTTATGGGGGACTGAAGCTTTCTTT	CSALWGTEAFF
TRBV5-5	TRBJ1-1	.	.	TGTGCCAGCAGCTCTGGGGCAGCGAACACTGAAGCTTTCTTT	CASSSGAANTEAFF
TRBV10-3	TRBJ2-7	TRBD1	.	TGTGCCAGCAGTGTCCGGGACAGGGTGTACGAGCAGTACTTC	CASSVRDRVYEQYF
TRBV12-3/TRBV12-4	TRBJ1-2	TRBD1	many	TGTGCCAGCAGACCGACAGGGGCGAGCTATGGCTACACCTTC	CASRPTGASYGYTF
TRBV5-1	TRBJ2-7	.	few	TGCGCCAGCAGCTTGGCCGGGAGCGTTGACGAGCAGTACTTC	CASSLAGSVDEQYF
TRBV7-9	TRBJ2-7	.	.	TGTGCCAGCAGTTCGAAGCCCGGGAGAACCTACGAGCAGTACTTC	CASSSKPGRTYEQYF
TRBV24-1	TRBJ1-6	.	.	TGTGCCACCAGTGAAACCGGGACTTTGGAAGGGTTCGCCTATAATTCACCCCTCCACTTT	CATSETGTLEGFAYNSPLHF
TRBV4-2	TRBJ1-3	TRBD1	.	TGTGCCAGCAGCCAAGAACACAGGGGGCAGGTCTCTGGAAACACCATATATTTT	CASSQEHRGQVSGNTIYF
TRBV20-1	TRBJ1-2	.	many	TGCAGCCTATCGGGCAGTCATAACAGCGACTATGGCTACACCTTC	CSLSGSHNSDYGYTF
TRBV19	TRBJ2-7	TRBD2	.	TGTGCCAGTAGTGGTAGCGGGGTTTACGAGCAGTACTTC	CASSGSGVYEQYF
TRBV7-9	TRBJ2-5	TRBD2	many	TGTGCCAGCAGCCAAGAGCGGGGGGGCCAAGAGACCCAGTACTTC	CASSQERGGQETQYF
TRBV7-9	TRBJ2-7	.	.	TGTGCCAGCAGCATAGGGGCTACGAGGACAGACCGAGCCTACGAGCAGTACTTC	CASSIGATRTDRAYEQYF
TRBV7-9	TRBJ2-5	.	many	TGTGCCAGCAGCTTAGTGGCCTCCGGCGGGCAAGAGACCCAGTACTTC	CASSLVASGGQETQYF
TRBV29-1	TRBJ2-7	TRBD2	.	TGCAGCGGCCGGGGGGCCTACGAGCAGTACTTC	CSGRGAYEQYF
TRBV15	TRBJ1-2	.	.	TGTGCCACCAGCACAGAATCCTCGACAGAGGACGGCTACACCTTC	CATSTESSTEDGYTF
TRBV19	TRBJ2-1	.	.	TGTGCCAGTAGTATCGGTCGGGCTGAGCAGTTCTTC	CASSIGRAEQFF
TRBV20-1	TRBJ2-2	TRBD1	.	TGCAGTGTTCGAGGACAGGGGGACACCGGGGAGCTGTTTTTT	CSVRGQGDTGELFF
TRBV7-2	TRBJ2-5	TRBD2	few	TGTGCCAGCAGCTCGACTAGCGGGAGTCGGTGGGTGACCCAGTACTTC	CASSSTSGSRWVTQYF
TRBV19	TRBJ1-6	TRBD1	many	TGTGCCACCCTGGGACAGGGTAATTCACCCCTCCACTTT	CATLGQGNSPLHF
TRBV5-1	TRBJ2-7	TRBD1	once	TGCGCCAGCAGCTTGGATGCCGGGACAGGGGGGATCGAGCAGTACTTC	CASSLDAGTGGIEQYF
TRBV24-1	TRBJ1-5	.	.	TGTGCCAGCAGAGGGGCAGGGGTAAGCAATCAGCCCCAGCATTTT	CASRGAGVSNQPQHF
TRBV25-1	TRBJ2-2	.	many	TGTGCCAGCAGTTTCCCGAACACCGGGGAGCTGTTTTTT	CASSFPNTGELFF
TRBV25-1	TRBJ2-2	.	.	TGTGCCAGCAGTCAGAAGTTGGGCGGACGTATCGCCGGGGAGCTGTTTTTT	CASSQKLGGRIAGELFF
TRBV10-3	TRBJ2-2	TRBD2	.	TGTGCCACCCGGGGGGGTGCCACCGGGGAGCTGTTTTTT	CATRGGATGELFF
TRBV5-4	TRBJ2-6	TRBD1	.	TGTGCCAGCAGCTCCCGGACAGGGAGGAACGTCCTGACTTTC	CASSSRTGRNVLTF
TRBV29-1	TRBJ2-3	.	.	TGCAGCGTTGAACGTCGGCGGGCAGATACGCAGTATTTT	CSVERRRADTQYF
TRBV2	TRBJ2-7	.	.	TGTGCCAGCACCCCAGGGGACACCTACGAGCAGTACTTC	CASTPGDTYEQYF
TRBV20-1	TRBJ1-2	TRBD1	.	TGCAGTGCCAAACCTGACGGGGCCCCGGGACAGGCGACCACCTTC	CSAKPDGAPGQATTF
TRBV29-1	TRBJ2-7	TRBD2	many	TGCAGCGTTAACGGACTAGCGGCCTACGAGCAGTACTTC	CSVNGLAAYEQYF
TRBV11-1	TRBJ1-2	.	.	TGTGCCAGTACTCTTAAGGGCAGGGATAACTATGGCTACACCTTC	CASTLKGRDNYGYTF
TRBV5-6	TRBJ1-2	.	many	TGTGCCAGCAGTGAAGGAAGATACTATGGCTACACCTTC	CASSEGRYYGYTF
TRBV5-1	TRBJ2-6	.	many	TGCGCCAGCAGCTTCTTGAACAGGGCCTCTGGGGCCAACGTCCTGACTTTC	CASSFLNRASGANVLTF
TRBV5-1	TRBJ1-2	TRBD1	.	TGTGCCGGCAGCTTGGATCAGGCAGGGGGAAGAGGCTACACCTTC	CAGSLDQAGGRGYTF
TRBV7-9	TRBJ2-5	.	.	TGTGCCAGCAGACCATTTGACAGATCACAAGAGACCCAGTACTTC	CASRPFDRSQETQYF